Below, 17 T cell receptor beta chains from the same sample are listed, as sequenced in a study of blood T cells in healthy people across ages. A second PCR of roughly 7 to 11 cycles used a sample-barcoded 5' primer and a J-beta primer mix. A single record per CDR3 protein comes from TCRdb applying MiXCR to the 5' RACE reads. The table includes more than 800,000 distinct CDR3 sequences, 25% to 30% detected once. Sequencing was performed on blood. The receptor set was obtained from a woman of 80 years or more in good health.

On this clonotype: A single base separates this from a much larger clone, so it may be a read error. This chain joins TRBV24-1 and TRBJ2-1, with no clear D. The CDR3 is made up of 17 amino acids. Germline CDR1 KGHDR, CDR2 SFDVKD. The germline V and J ends were trimmed by 4 bases and 0 bases, with 15 bases remaining between them. The CDR3 here is CATSERSRSHSYNEQFF. CDR3 in DNA: TGTGCCACCAGTGAGAGAAGTAGGTCCCACTCCTACAATGAGCAGTTCTTC.

The chain employs TRBV5-8 and TRBJ2-3, with 7 bases that match TRBD1. J gave up 3 bases and V 1 base, and 5 bases lay outside the gene matches. The CDR3 consists of 15 residues. CDR1 is SGHTS and CDR2 is YDEGEE in the germline V gene. The DNA of the CDR3 is TGTGCCAGCAGCTTGAGGGGGCGCCCAACAGATACGCAGTATTTT. Amino acids: CASSLRGRPTDTQYF.

This rearrangement joins TRBV28 to TRBJ1-5; perhaps TRBD1 as D (6 bases). CDR3 length: 15 amino acids. Trimming took off 4 bases at V and 3 bases at J, with 13 bases between the two ends. CDR1 is MDHEN, CDR2 SYDVKM, per germline. The CDR3 DNA sequence: TGTGCCAGCAGTTCTCCCGGGGGGGCCAATCAGCCCCAGCATTTT. Encoded protein: CASSSPGGANQPQHF. The variable domain in full, completed from reference TRBV28 and TRBJ1-5, reads DVKVTQSSRYLVKRTGEKVFLECVQDMDHENMFWYRQDPGLGLRLIYFSYDVKMKEKGDIPEGYSVSREKKERFSLILESASTNQTSMYLCASSSPGGANQPQHFGDGTRLSIL.

In this sample, this clonotype turned up a few times. This chain links TRBV2 with TRBJ2-5; possibly TRBD1 or TRBD2 for D (5 bases each). The germline V and J ends were trimmed by 1 base and 4 bases, with 13 bases remaining between them. Germline lookup yields CDR1 SNHLY and CDR2 FYNNEI. The length of the CDR3 is 15 residues. The CDR3 protein is CASSEGGPYGETQYF. The CDR3 DNA sequence: TGTGCCAGCAGTGAAGGGGGACCTTACGGAGAGACCCAGTACTTC.

This clonotype was seen ten or more times. The J gene is TRBJ2-5, the V gene TRBV29-1; tentative D call: TRBD1 (5 bases). The germline V gene has CDR1 SQVTM and CDR2 ANQGSEA. The CDR3 spans 15 residues. V gave up 4 bases and J gave up 1 base, with 16 bases separating them. The CDR3 DNA reads as TGCAGCGTTGGAAGACACAGGAACATCCAAGAGACCCAGTACTTC. It yields the protein CSVGRHRNIQETQYF.

Remarks on this clonotype: Mismatch with germline at one junction end may stem from a read error. The chain combines TRBV10-3 with TRBJ2-6; 9 bases fit TRBD1. The CDR3 has 19 amino acids. The V gene's germline CDR1 is ENHRY and CDR2 SYGVKD. CDR3 in amino acids: CATLKNTGGAYPGANVLTF. CDR3 DNA: TGCGCCACCCTAAAGAACACAGGGGGCGCTTACCCTGGGGCCAACGTCCTGACTTTC.

This chain uses TRBV7-9 with TRBJ1-2; D is uncertain. This CDR3 has 11 residues. Looked up from germline, CDR1 is SEHNR and CDR2 is FQNEAQ (reference sequence). Trimming took 1 base from V and 8 from J, leaving 5 bases between them. The CDR3 DNA reads as TGTGCCAGCAGCTTAGAAGTCGGCTACACCTTC. Its protein product is CASSLEVGYTF.

J is TRBJ2-1 and V is TRBV29-1; 8 nucleotides match TRBD2. CDR1 is SQVTM, CDR2 ANQGSEA, per germline. The V gene end was trimmed by 3 bases and the J gene end by 7 bases; junction bases not matched to a gene: 5. CDR3 length: 13 residues. CDR3 DNA: TGCAGCGTTGATCTCCGGGGGGGGAATGAGCAGTTCTTC. Its protein is CSVDLRGGNEQFF.

J is TRBJ2-7 and V is TRBV5-1; 13 bases are shared with TRBD2. This CDR3 spans 17 amino acids. Germline values: CDR1 SGHRS, CDR2 YFSETQ. Trimming took 4 bases from V and 7 from J; bases not matched to a gene: 14. Written as DNA, the CDR3 is TGCGCCAGCAGCCTTGGACTAGCGGGGGTTTCCTACAATGAGCAGTACTTC. The encoded protein is CASSLGLAGVSYNEQYF.

The V call is TRBV11-3, the J call TRBJ2-3; D is possibly TRBD1 or TRBD2 (6 bases each). This CDR3 is built from 15 residues. Germline CDR1 reads SGHNT; CDR2 reads YENEEA. With 1 base removed from V and 8 bases from J, the gap between germline ends came to 16 bases. The CDR3 DNA reads TGTGCCAGCAGCTTAGCCAGAGGGGGGTCCGGTACGCAGTATTTT. Its protein is CASSLARGGSGTQYF.

Worth noting for this clonotype: This may arise from a read error, as a much more abundant clone is one base away. The chain employs TRBV3-1 and TRBJ2-5; D tentatively reads TRBD1 or TRBD2 (5 bases each). The J call may be wrong; the DNA end is better matched by TRBJ2-7. Germline-derived CDR1 and CDR2 are LGHDT and YNNKEL (reference sequence). CDR3 size: 14 residues. In nucleotides, the CDR3 is TGTGCCGGCAGCCATACTGGGGCTGGAGGCGAGCAGTACTTC. It specifies CAGSHTGAGGEQYF.

This clonotype has at least ten counts. The CDR3 region is CASSFTWGSAYGYTF. CDR3 coding DNA: TGCGCCAGCAGCTTCACGTGGGGGAGCGCCTATGGCTACACCTTC. The V and J genes are TRBV5-1 and TRBJ1-2; TRBD1 is a possible D gene (5 bases). V lost 2 bases, J lost 4 bases, and 15 bases lay in between. This CDR3 is 15 amino acids long. Germline V lookup: CDR1 SGHRS, CDR2 YFSETQ.

Only a few counts were recorded for this clonotype. The chain links TRBV6-2 or TRBV6-3 to TRBJ2-1; the D gene is possibly TRBD2 (5 bases). CDR1 and CDR2 (germline): MNHEY, SVGEGT. V lost 5 bases, J lost 5 bases, and 19 bases lay in between. CDR3 length: 16 residues. CDR3 in DNA: TGTGCCAGCAGTCCACCCACCCCGGGGTCGGACAATGAGCAGTTCTTC. It is translated as CASSPPTPGSDNEQFF.

The chain recombines TRBV5-1 with TRBJ1-1; 10 bases are shared with TRBD1. This CDR3 is built from 16 residues. Losses at the gene ends were 1 base for V and 6 bases for J; bases not matched to a gene: 9. The germline V gene encodes CDR1 SGHRS and CDR2 YFSETQ. The DNA of the CDR3 is TGCGCCAGCAGCTTGTCCCCGACAGGGGGCGGCGCTGAAGCTTTCTTT. Translated: CASSLSPTGGGAEAFF.

This clonotype was counted only a few times. This chain joins TRBV6-1 and TRBJ2-7; 8 bases align to TRBD1. The CDR3 spans 14 residues. Germline V gives CDR1 MNHNS, CDR2 SASEGT. V trimming: 6 bases; J trimming: 7 bases; junction bases outside the gene matches: 11. CDR3 sequence: CASRRGTGMREQYF. Here the CDR3 DNA reads TGTGCCAGCAGGAGAGGGACAGGCATGCGGGAGCAGTACTTC.

This clonotype was detected only once. The chain employs TRBV7-3 and TRBJ1-2, with D possibly being TRBD1 (5 bases). V was trimmed by 1 base and J by 6 bases, leaving 21 bases between them. This CDR3 is built from 17 residues. Per germline, CDR1 SGHTA and CDR2 FQGTGA. The CDR3 sequence is CASSLNPSARVPDGYTF. CDR3 coding DNA: TGTGCCAGCAGCTTAAACCCCTCGGCCAGGGTACCTGATGGCTACACCTTC.

V gene TRBV11-3 combines with J gene TRBJ2-2; 8 bases agree with TRBD1. CDR3 length: 13 residues. The germline V gene has CDR1 SGHNT and CDR2 YENEEA. After removal of 8 bases from V and 6 bases from J, the junction contained 5 bases not matched to a gene. The CDR3 loop is CASGQGFAGELFF. The CDR3, as DNA: TGTGCCAGCGGACAGGGTTTCGCCGGGGAGCTGTTTTTT.